These 27 T cell receptor beta chains share one sample of origin, sequenced in a study of CD8 T cells in ankylosing spondylitis. Broader study findings: Seven or eight highly homologous variants formed a TCR beta motif that appeared characteristic of ankylosing spondylitis blood.

No cognate antigen is known for these TCRs. TCRdb reprocessed the 5' RACE reads via MiXCR and lists one record per CDR3 protein. Seen here are about 540,000 distinct CDR3 sequences, 9.5% to 15% observed once, and the top ten hold approximately 6.3%. Material for sequencing was blood, either unsorted or a sorted T cell fraction (not recorded which). The receptors shown here come from a male donor with ankylosing spondylitis.

The V gene is TRBV11-3, the J gene TRBJ2-5; perhaps TRBD2 as D (6 bases). Trimming shortened V by 5 bases and J by 6 bases, and 16 bases separated the two germline ends. Germline CDR1 and CDR2: SGHNT and YENEEA. This CDR3 is built from 14 residues. This chain's CDR3 is CASSDRDSGKTQYF. The CDR3 region has the DNA TGTGCCAGCAGCGACCGGGACTCCGGAAAGACCCAGTACTTC.

The chain is built from TRBV20-1 and TRBJ2-7, with D maybe TRBD1 (5 bases). V was cut by 6 bases and J by 5 bases, with 14 bases left in between. The CDR3 runs 12 residues. CDR1 is DFQATT and CDR2 is SNEGSKA in the germline V gene (reference sequence). The CDR3 region is CSAGQEGDEQYF. As DNA, the CDR3 is TGCAGTGCGGGTCAAGAAGGGGACGAGCAGTACTTC.

This clonotype has ten or more counts. The V and J genes are TRBV11-2 and TRBJ2-3; D is undetermined. This CDR3 has 13 amino acids. The V end was cut by 1 base, the J end by 4 bases, with 6 bases between. CDR1 and CDR2 (germline): SGHAT, FQNNGV. For the CDR3, the DNA is TGTGCCAGCAGCTTAGCCCAACCAGATACGCAGTATTTT. Protein product: CASSLAQPDTQYF.

This clonotype was counted ten times or more. V is TRBV5-1 and J is TRBJ2-7; D is possibly TRBD1 or TRBD2 (5 bases each). From germline, CDR1 is SGHRS and CDR2 YFSETQ. The CDR3 runs 14 residues. V was cut by 7 bases and J by 3 bases, with 17 bases left in between. The CDR3 region is CASSLERGDYEQYF. The CDR3, as DNA: TGCGCCAGCTCCCTAGAGAGGGGCGACTACGAGCAGTACTTC.

The CDR3, as DNA: TGTGCCACCAGTGCCCTGGGACTAGCGGGACACAATGAGCAGTTCTTC. As protein: CATSALGLAGHNEQFF. The V gene is TRBV24-1, the J gene TRBJ2-1, with 13 bases aligning to TRBD2. The germline CDR1 and CDR2 sequences are KGHDR and SFDVKD. V was pared by 5 bases and J by 5 bases, with 5 bases of the junction left unmatched. CDR3 size: 16 residues.

The rearrangement joins TRBV12-5 to TRBJ2-5, with 8 bases identical to TRBD1. The V segment lost 6 bases and the J segment 8 bases; nucleotides outside the gene matches: 8. The germline V gene has CDR1 LGHNT and CDR2 FRNRAP. CDR3 size: 13 residues. The CDR3 loop reads CASGEGTGPTQYF. CDR3 in DNA: TGTGCTAGTGGAGAAGGGACAGGCCCTACCCAGTACTTC.

In this sample, this clonotype turned up many times. The chain carries TRBV15 and TRBJ1-1, with unresolved D. The V gene's germline CDR1 is LNHNV and CDR2 YYDKDF (reference sequence). V lost 5 bases, J lost 5 bases, and 12 bases lay in between. The CDR3 is 13 residues long. CDR3 region: CATSAGRRTEAFF. The CDR3 nucleotides read TGTGCCACCAGCGCCGGGAGGCGGACTGAAGCTTTCTTT.

The chain recombines TRBV20-1 with TRBJ2-1, with D perhaps matching TRBD2 (5 bases). The CDR3 is 14 residues long. V was trimmed by 0 bases and J by 4 bases, leaving 10 bases between them. Germline-derived CDR1 and CDR2 are DFQATT and SNEGSKA (reference sequence). The CDR3: CSARDVSGYNEQFF. CDR3 coding DNA: TGCAGTGCTAGAGATGTGAGCGGTTACAATGAGCAGTTCTTC.

The chain carries TRBV29-1 and TRBJ2-1; TRBD2 matches 12 bases. The CDR3 consists of 15 residues. V lost 2 bases to trimming and J lost 5 bases; unmatched junction nucleotides: 4. The germline V gene has CDR1 SQVTM and CDR2 ANQGSEA. CDR3: CSVELASGRDNEQFF. CDR3 bases: TGCAGCGTTGAACTGGCTAGCGGGAGGGACAATGAGCAGTTCTTC.

The chain is built from TRBV3-1 and TRBJ2-1, with D uncertain. V lost 2 bases and J lost 10, with 12 bases in between. Germline CDR1 is LGHDT and CDR2 is YNNKEL (reference sequence). This CDR3 has 13 residues. DNA of the CDR3: TGTGCCAGCAGCCAATCCCGCCGAAGGGAGCAGTTCTTC. Residues: CASSQSRRREQFF.

The chain links TRBV20-1 to TRBJ1-1; D uncertain. Germline values: CDR1 DFQATT, CDR2 SNEGSKA (reference sequence). The V and J ends lost 5 bases and 4 bases respectively, with 11 bases between them. There are 12 residues in the CDR3. Written as DNA, the CDR3 is TGCAGTGCTCCCATATGGGGCACTGAAGCTTTCTTT. Its translation is CSAPIWGTEAFF.

This clonotype has only a few counts. This chain connects TRBV5-1 to TRBJ1-1; D ambiguous. Germline-derived CDR1 and CDR2 are SGHRS and YFSETQ. The ends were cut back, 4 bases at V and 5 bases at J, with 12 bases in the middle. The CDR3 has 13 residues. The CDR3 reads CASSASGGTEAFF. CDR3 DNA: TGCGCCAGCAGCGCGTCAGGAGGGACTGAAGCTTTCTTT. The full variable domain, its missing parts supplied by reference TRBV5-1 and TRBJ1-1, is KAGVTQTPRYLIKTRGQQVTLSCSPISGHRSVSWYQQTPGQGLQFLFEYFSETQRNKGNFPGRFSGRQFSNSRSEMNVSTLELGDSALYLCASSASGGTEAFFGQGTRLTVV.

The DNA for the CDR3 is TGTGCCAGCAGGACGATAGGACGAACCTACAATGAGCAGTTCTTC. Protein sequence: CASRTIGRTYNEQFF. The chain combines TRBV27 with TRBJ2-1; D call uncertain. CDR1 is MNHEY and CDR2 is SMNVEV in the germline V gene (reference sequence). V lost 6 bases and J lost 2, with 14 bases in between. CDR3 length equals 15 residues.

The chain is built from TRBV11-2 and TRBJ1-1; D not certain. The germline V gene encodes CDR1 SGHAT and CDR2 FQNNGV. V was cut by 8 bases and J by 0 bases, with 13 bases left in between. This CDR3 is built from 14 residues. The CDR3: CASGPLNLNTEAFF. The CDR3 DNA sequence: TGTGCCAGCGGACCTCTAAACTTGAACACTGAAGCTTTCTTT.

Only a few counts were recorded for this clonotype. The gene calls are TRBV7-9 and TRBJ2-1; 13 nucleotides align to TRBD2. CDR1 SEHNR and CDR2 FQNEAQ come from the germline V gene (reference sequence). The V gene end was trimmed by 5 bases and the J gene end by 4 bases; junction bases not matched to a gene: 8. The CDR3 extends over 17 amino acids. CDR3 in amino acids: CASSPTSGRAGYNEQFF. CDR3 DNA: TGTGCCAGCAGCCCTACTAGCGGGAGGGCCGGGTACAATGAGCAGTTCTTC.

This clonotype occurred many times. The chain combines TRBV12-3 or TRBV12-4 with TRBJ2-7, with D tentatively TRBD1 (5 bases). Deletions cut 1 base from V and 5 bases from J, with 9 bases between. The CDR3 has 13 residues. CDR3 bases: TGTGCCAGCAGTTTAGTTGGGGCACACGAGCAGTACTTC. It specifies CASSLVGAHEQYF.

This clonotype showed up just a few times. V gene TRBV10-3 combines with J gene TRBJ2-2; TRBD1 aligns across 12 bases. The CDR3 runs 15 residues. V shed 7 bases and J 2 bases; nucleotides not matched to a gene: 2. The germline gives CDR1 ENHRY, CDR2 SYGVKD. This chain's CDR3 is CAIKGTGGNTGELFF. The CDR3 nucleotides are TGTGCCATCAAAGGGACAGGGGGCAACACCGGGGAGCTGTTTTTT.

This clonotype has at least ten counts. V gene TRBV11-2 combines with J gene TRBJ1-6, with 9 bases lining up with TRBD1. CDR3 length: 18 residues. V shed 2 bases and J 4 bases; nucleotides not matched to a gene: 9. Germline loops: CDR1 SGHAT, CDR2 FQNNGV. The CDR3 loop reads CASSLSGQGRAYNSPLHF. The CDR3 coding sequence is TGTGCCAGCAGCTTATCCGGACAGGGGAGGGCATATAATTCACCCCTCCACTTT.

The CDR3 DNA sequence: TGTGCCAGCACCGAGCTAGCGACAAGCTCCTACAATGAGCAGTTCTTC. Translation: CASTELATSSYNEQFF. J is TRBJ2-1 and V is TRBV12-3 or TRBV12-4, with D tentatively TRBD2 (6 bases). The length of the CDR3 is 16 residues. V lost 7 bases to trimming and J lost 0 bases, with 16 bases between them.

This rearrangement joins TRBV5-1 to TRBJ2-1, with D possibly matching TRBD1 (6 bases). The CDR3 length is 14 residues. Trimming left V 4 bases short and J 9 bases short, with 17 bases between. From germline, CDR1 is SGHRS and CDR2 YFSETQ. CDR3 loop: CASSVQTGNVEQFF. CDR3 nucleotides: TGCGCCAGCAGCGTACAGACAGGAAATGTTGAGCAGTTCTTC.

This clonotype was counted many times. J is TRBJ2-2 and V is TRBV5-1; D not certain. In germline, CDR1 is SGHRS, CDR2 YFSETQ. There are 14 residues in the CDR3. With 0 bases removed from V and 7 bases from J, the gap between germline ends came to 10 bases. CDR3 DNA sequence: TGCGCCAGCAGCTTGGTAGGGTCCCACGGGGAGCTGTTTTTT. Protein sequence: CASSLVGSHGELFF.

The chain recombines TRBV5-1 with TRBJ1-1; D may be TRBD1 (5 bases). CDR3 length: 14 residues. V lost 3 bases and J lost 3, with 12 bases in between. The germline CDR1 and CDR2 sequences are SGHRS and YFSETQ. In DNA form, the CDR3 reads TGCGCCAGCAGCTGGGGGGAACTATACACTGAAGCTTTCTTT. This codes for CASSWGELYTEAFF.

Ten or more counts support this clonotype. The chain combines TRBV14 with TRBJ2-3, with TRBD2 matching 10 bases. The germline CDR1 and CDR2 sequences are SGHDN and FVKESK. The CDR3 totals 16 residues. Germline trimming cut 3 bases from V and 3 bases from J; bases unmatched to any gene: 6. CDR3 in amino acids: CASSHLRGLATDTQYF. Here the CDR3 DNA reads TGTGCCAGCAGCCACCTCAGGGGACTAGCGACAGATACGCAGTATTTT.

DNA of the CDR3: TGTGCCAGCGACAGACTAGCGGGAGGTTCCTACAATGAGCAGTTCTTC. It codes for CASDRLAGGSYNEQFF. The chain links TRBV27 to TRBJ2-1; 13 positions match TRBD2. J lost 1 base, V lost 8 bases, and 5 bases had no gene match. The CDR3 has 16 amino acids. CDR1 is MNHEY, CDR2 SMNVEV, per germline (reference sequence).

This rearrangement joins TRBV7-2 to TRBJ2-1; D call uncertain. The CDR3 is 12 amino acids. V was cut by 1 base and J by 10 bases, with 8 bases left in between. Germline V gene sequence: CDR1 SGHTA, CDR2 FQGNSA. CDR3 loop: CASSLVGPEQFF. The CDR3, as DNA: TGTGCCAGCAGCTTAGTTGGACCAGAGCAGTTCTTC.

There are many counts of this clonotype. This rearrangement joins TRBV12-3 or TRBV12-4 to TRBJ2-3, with 10 bases aligning to TRBD1. V shed 5 bases, J shed 4 bases, and the junction held 6 bases outside the gene matches. CDR3 length: 15 residues. This CDR3 is CASSPGTGDSDTQYF. The CDR3 nucleotides are TGTGCCAGCAGTCCCGGGACAGGGGATTCAGATACGCAGTATTTT.

V and J are TRBV9 and TRBJ2-1; the match to TRBD2 covers 14 bases. The CDR3 consists of 20 residues. The germline gives CDR1 SGDLS, CDR2 YYNGEE. Trimming cost V 0 bases and J 2 bases; bases outside gene matches: 10. This CDR3 reads CASSVEAGTSGSFPYNEQFF. DNA for the CDR3: TGTGCCAGCAGCGTAGAGGCTGGGACTAGCGGGAGTTTCCCCTACAATGAGCAGTTCTTC. The full variable domain, rest sourced from reference TRBV9 and TRBJ2-1, is DSGVTQTPKHLITATGQRVTLRCSPRSGDLSVYWYQQSLDQGLQFLIQYYNGEERAKGNILERFSAQQFPDLHSELNLSSLELGDSALYFCASSVEAGTSGSFPYNEQFFGPGTRLTVL.